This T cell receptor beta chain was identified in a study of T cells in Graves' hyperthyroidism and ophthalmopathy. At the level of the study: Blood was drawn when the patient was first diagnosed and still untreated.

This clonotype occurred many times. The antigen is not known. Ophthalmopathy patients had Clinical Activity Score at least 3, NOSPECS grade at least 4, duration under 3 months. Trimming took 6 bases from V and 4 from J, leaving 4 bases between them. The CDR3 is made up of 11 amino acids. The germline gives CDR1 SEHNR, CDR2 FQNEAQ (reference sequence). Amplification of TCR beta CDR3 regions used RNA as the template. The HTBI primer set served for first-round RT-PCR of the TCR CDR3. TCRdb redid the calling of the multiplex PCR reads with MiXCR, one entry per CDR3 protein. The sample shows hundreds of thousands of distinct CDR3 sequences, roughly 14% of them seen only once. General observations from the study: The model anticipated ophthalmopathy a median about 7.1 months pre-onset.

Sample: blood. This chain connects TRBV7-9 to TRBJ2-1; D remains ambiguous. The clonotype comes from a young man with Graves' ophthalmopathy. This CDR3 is CASRVYNEQFF. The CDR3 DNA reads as TGTGCCAGCAGGGTATACAATGAGCAGTTCTTC.